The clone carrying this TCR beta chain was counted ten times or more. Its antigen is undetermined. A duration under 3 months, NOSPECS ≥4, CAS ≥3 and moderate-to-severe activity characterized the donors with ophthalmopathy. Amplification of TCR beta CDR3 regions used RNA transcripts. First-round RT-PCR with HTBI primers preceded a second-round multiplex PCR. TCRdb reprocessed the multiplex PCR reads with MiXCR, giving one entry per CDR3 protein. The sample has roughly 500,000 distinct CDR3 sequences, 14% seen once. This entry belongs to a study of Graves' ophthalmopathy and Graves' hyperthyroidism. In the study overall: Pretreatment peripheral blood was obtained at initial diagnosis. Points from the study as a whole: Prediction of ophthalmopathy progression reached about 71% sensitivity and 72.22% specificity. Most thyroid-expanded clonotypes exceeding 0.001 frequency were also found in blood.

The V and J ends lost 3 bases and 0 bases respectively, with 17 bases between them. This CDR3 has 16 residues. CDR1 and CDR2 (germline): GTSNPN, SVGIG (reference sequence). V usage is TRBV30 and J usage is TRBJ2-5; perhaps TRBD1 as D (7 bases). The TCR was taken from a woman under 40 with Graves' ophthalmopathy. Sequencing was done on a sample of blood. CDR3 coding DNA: TGTGCCTGGAGCGGAGGGGGCGGCGAGTACCAAGAGACCCAGTACTTC. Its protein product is CAWSGGGGEYQETQYF.